The present entry profiles one T cell receptor beta chain with its context. In preparing the TRB cDNA libraries, 5' RACE with UMI labels was used. TCRdb re-called the 5' RACE reads, yielding one record per CDR3 amino acid sequence without DNA. The sample table includes 100,000 to 150,000 distinct CDR3 sequences. The length of the CDR3 is 13 residues. Germline values: CDR1 SGHRS, CDR2 YFSETQ. The entry originates in a study of CXCR3-negative and CXCR3-positive naive CD8 T cells. Turning to the study itself: Collectively, the libraries yielded some 140 million TRB reads in total, at about 1.5 +/- 0.3 million per library.

The chain couples TRBV5-1 to TRBJ2-3. Sequences were obtained from naive CXCR3- CD8+ T cells from blood. Subset meaning: CD45RO-CCR7+CD27+CD95- naive CD8+ T cells lacking CXCR3 (TNR3-). The sequence was collected from a human donor in good health. Some clones in this sample may be carry-over from other donors' samples. The CDR3: CASSPIRTDTQYF.